Listed here are 23 T cell receptor beta chains from one sample, sequenced in a study of blood T cell repertoires in COVID-19. The repertoire was sequenced with immunoSEQ multiplex PCR; TCRdb's copy has only in-frame clones and lacks some. This table has under 200,000 clones, almost 85% appearing once. Source material: peripheral blood. The receptors were gathered from a man between 18 and 29 years old with active or convalescent COVID-19.

The rearrangement links TRBV5-1 to TRBJ2-3, with 8 bases aligning to TRBD2. Germline loops: CDR1 SGHRS, CDR2 YFSETQ. The ends lost 5 bases at V and 0 bases at J; junction bases unmatched: 8. The CDR3 runs 16 residues. In DNA form, the CDR3 reads TGCGCCAGCAGTCTTCGGGAGGGATCTAGCACAGATACGCAGTATTTT. Protein product: CASSLREGSSTDTQYF.

The rearrangement joins TRBV11-2 to TRBJ2-5, with 9 positions matching TRBD1. This CDR3 contains 15 residues. J gave up 4 bases and V 2 bases, and 5 bases lay outside the gene matches. The V gene's germline CDR1 is SGHAT and CDR2 FQNNGV. For the CDR3, the DNA is TGTGCCAGCAGCTTATTGCGGGGACAGGGAGAGACCCAGTACTTC. Protein: CASSLLRGQGETQYF.

This chain connects TRBV18 to TRBJ2-1, with 7 bases lining up with TRBD1. Per the germline V gene, CDR1 is KGHSH and CDR2 is LQKENI. Trimming removed 3 bases from V and 0 bases from J; junction bases left unmatched: 2. The CDR3 is 15 amino acids. The CDR3 protein is CASSPRDSSYNEQFF. The DNA for the CDR3 is TGTGCCAGCTCACCTAGGGACAGCTCCTACAATGAGCAGTTCTTC.

Only a few counts were recorded for this clone. The chain uses TRBV2 and TRBJ2-7, with TRBD2 identical over 10 bases. The V and J ends lost 4 bases and 4 bases, in that order; junction bases with no gene match: 10. Germline-derived CDR1 and CDR2 are SNHLY and FYNNEI. The CDR3 sequence is 16 residues long. The CDR3 coding sequence is TGTGCCAGCAGTGTAGGGCTAGCGGGAGTGGGATACGAGCAGTACTTC. It specifies CASSVGLAGVGYEQYF. The whole variable domain, filled in from reference TRBV2 and TRBJ2-7, reads EPEVTQTPSHQVTQMGQEVILRCVPISNHLYFYWYRQILGQKVEFLVSFYNNEISEKSEIFDDQFSVERPDGSNFTLKIRSTKLEDSAMYFCASSVGLAGVGYEQYFGPGTRLTVT.

The chain is built from TRBV18 and TRBJ1-3; TRBD1 is a possible D gene (6 bases). Germline loops: CDR1 KGHSH, CDR2 LQKENI. V gave up 1 base and J gave up 2 bases, with 12 bases separating them. The CDR3 covers 16 residues. The CDR3 region is CASSPQLQGAGNTIYF. The CDR3 DNA follows: TGTGCCAGCTCACCACAGTTACAGGGCGCTGGAAACACCATATATTTT.

This clone was detected once. The genes are TRBV5-6 and TRBJ2-1, with 8 bases matching TRBD2. This CDR3 spans 14 amino acids. J was trimmed by 7 bases and V by 2 bases; bases with no gene match: 5. Per the germline V gene, CDR1 is SGHDT and CDR2 is YYEEEE. The CDR3 DNA reads as TGTGCCAGCAGCTTCACCGGGACTAGGAATGAGCAGTTCTTC. The encoded protein is CASSFTGTRNEQFF.

The rearrangement links TRBV7-9 to TRBJ1-2; D unresolved. This CDR3 is built from 13 residues. CDR1 is SEHNR, CDR2 FQNEAQ, per germline (reference sequence). V was clipped by 1 base and J by 6 bases, with 9 bases between them. The CDR3, as DNA: TGTGCCAGCAGCTTAGTGTCACAGAATGGCTACACCTTC. Translating gives CASSLVSQNGYTF.

V gene TRBV5-4 combines with J gene TRBJ2-6, with TRBD2 identical over 7 bases. This CDR3 comprises 16 residues. V lost 0 bases to trimming and J lost 0 bases; unmatched junction nucleotides: 0. CDR1 SGHNT and CDR2 YYREEE come from the germline V gene (reference sequence). CDR3 bases: TGTGCCAGCAGCTTGGCGGGGGGCTCTGGGGCCAACGTCCTGACTTTC. Translation gives CASSLAGGSGANVLTF.

This chain uses TRBV6-1 with TRBJ1-2, with 12 bases that match TRBD1. The CDR3 runs 17 residues. Germline V gene data show CDR1 as MNHNS and CDR2 as SASEGT. With V trimmed by 4 bases and J by 7 bases, 13 bases remained unmatched. CDR3 amino acids: CASSGLRDRGLLGGYTF. As DNA, the CDR3 is TGTGCCAGCAGTGGACTTCGGGACAGGGGGCTTCTGGGTGGCTACACCTTC.

The chain recombines TRBV19 with TRBJ2-7, with TRBD2 matching over 7 bases. CDR3 size: 15 residues. With 1 base clipped from V and 5 bases from J, the junction kept 8 bases outside the gene matches. Germline CDR1 is LNHDA and CDR2 is SQIVND (reference sequence). CDR3 coding DNA: TGTGCCAGTAGTATAGCGCAGGGAGGGAGCAACGAGCAGTACTTC. Its translation: CASSIAQGGSNEQYF.

This rearrangement joins TRBV6-5 to TRBJ1-5; the match to TRBD1 covers 7 bases. Germline values: CDR1 MNHEY, CDR2 SVGAGI. V shed 7 bases and J 0 bases; nucleotides not matched to a gene: 6. CDR3 length: 15 residues. CDR3 protein: CASKRDRYSNQPQHF. In DNA, the CDR3 is TGTGCCAGCAAGAGGGACAGATATAGCAATCAGCCCCAGCATTTT.

The chain links TRBV4-2 to TRBJ2-1, with 7 bases matching TRBD2. Germline CDR1 is LGHNA and CDR2 is YNFKEQ. CDR3 length: 16 residues. The J segment lost 7 bases and the V segment lost 0 bases, leaving 9 bases of the junction unmatched. In DNA, the CDR3 is TGTGCCAGCAGCCAAGAATTAGCGGGTTGGCGAAATGAGCAGTTCTTC. Its protein is CASSQELAGWRNEQFF.

The CDR3 sequence is CASSQDFGGVETQYF. The DNA of the CDR3 is TGTGCCAGCAGCCAAGATTTCGGGGGTGTAGAGACCCAGTACTTC. This chain links TRBV3-1 (or the pseudogene TRBV3-2) with TRBJ2-5; D might be TRBD2 (6 bases). V lost 0 bases and J 4 bases, leaving 12 bases between the germline ends. This CDR3 is 15 amino acids long. In germline, CDR1 is LGHDT, CDR2 YNNKEL (reference sequence).

The chain carries TRBV6-6 and TRBJ1-1; D uncertain. The germline CDR1 and CDR2 sequences are MNHNY and SVGAGI (reference sequence). This CDR3 region has 15 residues. The V end was cut by 2 bases, the J end by 5 bases, with 15 bases between. The DNA of the CDR3 is TGTGCCAGCAGTTACCCTGAAGGAGGTAGAACTGAAGCTTTCTTT. This encodes CASSYPEGGRTEAFF.

The CDR3 sequence: CASSLRASYEQYF. The CDR3 DNA sequence: TGTGCCAGCAGCTTGAGGGCCTCCTACGAGCAGTACTTC. The V gene is TRBV7-2, the J gene TRBJ2-7, with a possible D match to TRBD2 (5 bases). Germline V CDR1 and CDR2: SGHTA, FQGNSA. This CDR3 is built from 13 residues. V shed 3 bases and J shed 0 bases, with 6 bases lying between them.

The chain has TRBV19 and TRBJ2-3; no reliable D call. The CDR3 extends over 11 amino acids. The V end lost 8 bases, the J end lost 3 bases, and 6 bases lay between the germline ends. CDR1 and CDR2 (germline): LNHDA, SQIVND (reference sequence). CDR3: CASRYTDTQYF. The CDR3 DNA sequence: TGTGCCAGTCGTTATACAGATACGCAGTATTTT. The full variable domain, in which reference TRBV19 and TRBJ2-3 provide the parts outside the CDR3, is DGGITQSPKYLFRKEGQNVTLSCEQNLNHDAMYWYRQDPGQGLRLIYYSQIVNDFQKGDIAEGYSVSREKKESFPLTVTSAQKNPTAFYLCASRYTDTQYFGPGTRLTVL.

The chain is built from TRBV6-5 and TRBJ2-1, with 10 bases that match TRBD2. The CDR3 runs 15 residues. The trim removed 6 bases at V and 3 bases at J, leaving 5 bases unmatched. Per germline, CDR1 MNHEY and CDR2 SVGAGI. The CDR3 here is CASRGSGGFYNEQFF. The CDR3 DNA follows: TGTGCCAGCAGGGGTAGCGGGGGGTTCTACAATGAGCAGTTCTTC.

The gene calls are TRBV5-1 and TRBJ1-4; TRBD1 agrees at 8 bases. Germline-derived CDR1 and CDR2 are SGHRS and YFSETQ. The V gene end was trimmed by 4 bases and the J gene end by 7 bases; junction bases not matched to a gene: 3. This CDR3 has 13 amino acids. The CDR3 DNA is TGCGCCAGCAGCACCGACAGGGGTGAAAAACTGTTTTTT. Protein product: CASSTDRGEKLFF. The whole variable domain, remainder taken from reference TRBV5-1 and TRBJ1-4, is KAGVTQTPRYLIKTRGQQVTLSCSPISGHRSVSWYQQTPGQGLQFLFEYFSETQRNKGNFPGRFSGRQFSNSRSEMNVSTLELGDSALYLCASSTDRGEKLFFGSGTQLSVL.

The rearrangement joins TRBV28 to TRBJ1-3; D unclear. The V end was cut by 0 bases, the J end by 2 bases, with 11 bases between. Germline V CDR1 and CDR2: MDHEN, SYDVKM. The CDR3 covers 16 residues. The CDR3 bases are TGTGCCAGCAGTTTATGGTGGAGTGGTACTGGAAACACCATATATTTT. Encoded protein: CASSLWWSGTGNTIYF.

This sequence joins TRBV6-5 and TRBJ1-6, with D tentatively TRBD1 (5 bases). Germline V gene sequence: CDR1 MNHEY, CDR2 SVGAGI. Trimming shortened V by 2 bases and J by 7 bases, and 9 bases separated the two germline ends. The CDR3 length is 14 residues. The CDR3 sequence is CASSYGRTNSPLHF. The CDR3 nucleotides are TGTGCCAGCAGTTACGGCAGGACAAATTCACCCCTCCACTTT.

This chain joins TRBV7-2 and TRBJ2-1, with D uncertain. The V and J ends lost 5 bases and 4 bases respectively, with 6 bases between them. Germline V gene lookup returns CDR1 SGHTA and CDR2 FQGNSA. The CDR3 has 12 residues. CDR3 sequence (DNA): TGTGCCAGCAGCATCACTTACAATGAGCAGTTCTTC. This sequence encodes CASSITYNEQFF.

The gene calls are TRBV10-3 and TRBJ2-3, with 7 positions matching TRBD2. The V segment lost 6 bases and the J segment 2 bases; nucleotides outside the gene matches: 17. The CDR3 runs to 18 residues. Germline V gene data show CDR1 as ENHRY and CDR2 as SYGVKD. The CDR3 DNA reads as TGTGCCATCAGCCCCCTTAGTTTCGGGGAGGGGTCCACAGATACGCAGTATTTT. It specifies CAISPLSFGEGSTDTQYF.

The CDR3 region is CASTSTGTYEQYF. CDR3 sequence (DNA): TGTGCCAGCACCTCTACAGGGACCTACGAGCAGTACTTC. The rearrangement uses TRBV28 and TRBJ2-7; D is perhaps TRBD1 (6 bases). The CDR3 is 13 amino acids. Germline lookup yields CDR1 MDHEN and CDR2 SYDVKM. V was trimmed by 7 bases and J by 2 bases, leaving 12 bases between them. The whole variable domain, filled in from reference TRBV28 and TRBJ2-7, reads DVKVTQSSRYLVKRTGEKVFLECVQDMDHENMFWYRQDPGLGLRLIYFSYDVKMKEKGDIPEGYSVSREKKERFSLILESASTNQTSMYLCASTSTGTYEQYFGPGTRLTVT.